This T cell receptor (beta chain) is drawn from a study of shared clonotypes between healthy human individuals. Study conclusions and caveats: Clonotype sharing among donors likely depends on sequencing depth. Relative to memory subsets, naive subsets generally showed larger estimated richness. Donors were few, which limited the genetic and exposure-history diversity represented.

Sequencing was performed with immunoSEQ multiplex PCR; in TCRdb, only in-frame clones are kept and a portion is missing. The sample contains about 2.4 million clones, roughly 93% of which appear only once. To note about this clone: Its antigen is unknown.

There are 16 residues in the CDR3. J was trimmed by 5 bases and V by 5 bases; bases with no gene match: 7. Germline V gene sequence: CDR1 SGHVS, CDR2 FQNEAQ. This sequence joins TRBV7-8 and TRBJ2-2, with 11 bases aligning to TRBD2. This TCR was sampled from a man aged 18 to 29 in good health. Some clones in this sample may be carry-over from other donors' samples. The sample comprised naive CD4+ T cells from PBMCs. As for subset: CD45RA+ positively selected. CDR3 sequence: CASSPPSGRSTGELFF. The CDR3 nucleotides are TGTGCCAGCAGCCCCCCTAGCGGGAGGTCAACCGGGGAGCTGTTTTTT. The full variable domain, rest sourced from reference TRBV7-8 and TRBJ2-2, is GAGVSQSPRYKVAKRGQDVALRCDPISGHVSLFWYQQALGQGPEFLTYFQNEAQLDKSGLPSDRFFAERPEGSVSTLKIQRTQQEDSAVYLCASSPPSGRSTGELFFGEGSRLTVL.